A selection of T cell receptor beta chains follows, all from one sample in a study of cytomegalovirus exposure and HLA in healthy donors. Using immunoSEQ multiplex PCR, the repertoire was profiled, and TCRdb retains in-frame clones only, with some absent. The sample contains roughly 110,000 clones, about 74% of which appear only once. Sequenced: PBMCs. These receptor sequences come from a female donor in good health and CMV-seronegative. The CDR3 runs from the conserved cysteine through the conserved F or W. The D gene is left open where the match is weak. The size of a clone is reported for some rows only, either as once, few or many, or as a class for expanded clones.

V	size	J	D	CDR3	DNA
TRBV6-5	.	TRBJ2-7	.	CASTYLGEQYF	TGTGCCAGTACTTATCTCGGCGAGCAGTACTTC
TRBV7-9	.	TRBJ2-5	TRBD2	CASSLVSGAQETQYF	TGTGCCAGCAGCTTAGTTAGCGGGGCCCAAGAGACCCAGTACTTC
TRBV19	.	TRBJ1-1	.	CASRPYEVMGGTEAFF	TGTGCCAGTAGACCGTACGAGGTAATGGGGGGGACTGAAGCTTTCTTT
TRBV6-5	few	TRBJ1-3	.	CASSPTAGNTIYF	TGTGCCAGCAGTCCCACGGCTGGAAACACCATATATTTT
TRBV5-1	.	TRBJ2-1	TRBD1	CASNAEGGQASSYNEQFF	TGCGCCAGCAACGCCGAGGGTGGACAGGCGAGCTCCTACAATGAGCAGTTCTTC
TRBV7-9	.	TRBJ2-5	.	CASGTGMAKETQYF	TGTGCCAGCGGAACAGGGATGGCGAAAGAGACCCAGTACTTC
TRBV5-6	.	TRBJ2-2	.	CASSFSTGELFF	TGTGCCAGCAGCTTCAGCACCGGGGAGCTGTTTTTT
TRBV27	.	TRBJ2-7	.	CASSLTSDSLFSYEQYF	TGTGCCAGCAGCTTAACTTCCGACAGCCTATTCTCCTACGAGCAGTACTTC
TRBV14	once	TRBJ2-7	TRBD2	CASSQDLRGGRDF	TGTGCCAGCAGCCAAGATCTGCGCGGCGGGAGAGACTTC
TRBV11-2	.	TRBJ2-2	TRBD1	CASSPWTGQRGGELFF	TGTGCCAGCAGCCCCTGGACAGGGCAGAGGGGCGGGGAGCTGTTTTTT
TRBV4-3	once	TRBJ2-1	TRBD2	CASSQEASGGRNEQFF	TGCGCCAGCAGCCAAGAGGCTAGCGGGGGGCGCAATGAGCAGTTCTTC
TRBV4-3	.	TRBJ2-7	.	CASSQDQVTYEQYF	TGCGCCAGCAGCCAAGATCAGGTAACGTACGAGCAGTACTTC
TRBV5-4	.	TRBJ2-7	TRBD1	CASSLGSQGARYEQYF	TGTGCCAGCAGCTTGGGGTCACAGGGGGCTCGCTACGAGCAGTACTTC
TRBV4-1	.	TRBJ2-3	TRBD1	CASSHGTGGPDTQYF	TGCGCCAGCAGCCACGGGACAGGGGGGCCAGATACGCAGTATTTT
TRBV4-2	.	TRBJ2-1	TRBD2	CASSRGTSGPYNEQFF	TGTGCCAGCAGCCGCGGAACTAGCGGACCTTACAATGAGCAGTTCTTC
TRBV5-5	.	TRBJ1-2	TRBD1	CASSLDGRGDYGYTF	TGTGCCAGCAGCTTGGACGGCAGGGGGGACTATGGCTACACCTTC
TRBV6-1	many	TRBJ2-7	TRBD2	CASSEEAGGPREQYF	TGTGCCAGCAGTGAAGAGGCGGGGGGGCCACGTGAGCAGTACTTC
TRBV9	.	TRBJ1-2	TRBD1	CASSTQGAGYTF	TGTGCCAGCAGCACCCAGGGGGCTGGCTACACCTTC
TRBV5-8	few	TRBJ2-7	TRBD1	CATILPVWTGTVIYEQYF	TGTGCCACCATATTACCCGTTTGGACCGGGACAGTTATCTACGAGCAGTACTTC
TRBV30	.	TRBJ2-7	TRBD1	CAWRTGISYEQYF	TGTGCCTGGAGGACAGGGATATCGTACGAGCAGTACTTC
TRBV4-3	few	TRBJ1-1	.	CASSQDWRGNTEAFF	TGCGCCAGCAGCCAAGATTGGAGGGGGAACACTGAAGCTTTCTTT
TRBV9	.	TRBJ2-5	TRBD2	CASSHDASGFQETQYF	TGTGCCAGCAGTCACGACGCTAGCGGGTTCCAAGAGACCCAGTACTTC
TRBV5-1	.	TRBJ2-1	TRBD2	CASSLGTSGGYNEQFF	TGCGCCAGCAGCTTGGGGACTAGCGGGGGCTACAATGAGCAGTTCTTC
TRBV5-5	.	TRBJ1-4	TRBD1	CASSPKEGTANEKLFF	TGTGCCAGCAGCCCGAAGGAGGGGACAGCTAATGAAAAACTGTTTTTT
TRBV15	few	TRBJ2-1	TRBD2	CATSRELAGLNNEQFF	TGTGCCACCAGCAGAGAACTAGCGGGCCTTAACAATGAGCAGTTCTTC
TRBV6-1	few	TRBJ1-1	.	CASGEEVQLNTEAFF	TGTGCCAGCGGGGAGGAGGTACAACTGAACACTGAAGCTTTCTTT
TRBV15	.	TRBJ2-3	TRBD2	CATSLSFGAGASDTQYF	TGTGCCACCAGCCTCTCCTTTGGAGCGGGGGCCTCAGATACGCAGTATTTT
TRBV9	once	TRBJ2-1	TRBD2	CASSADSGGPFNEQFF	TGTGCCAGCAGCGCCGACTCGGGGGGGCCGTTTAATGAGCAGTTCTTC
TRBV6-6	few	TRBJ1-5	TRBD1	CASRLDPGGVQPQHF	TGTGCCAGCAGACTTGACCCAGGGGGAGTTCAGCCCCAGCATTTT
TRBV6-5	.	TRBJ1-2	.	CASSRQQINYGYTF	TGTGCCAGCAGTCGACAGCAGATTAACTATGGCTACACCTTC
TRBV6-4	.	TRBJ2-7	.	CASSDSNKRDF	TGTGCCAGCAGTGACTCGAATAAACGGGACTTC